This T cell receptor (beta chain) was sequenced during a study of blood T cell repertoires in COVID-19. Study as a whole: Sites in the United States, Italy and Spain provided acute and convalescent COVID-19 samples. PBMCs, B-cell-depleted T cells, or T cells provided the cDNA or gDNA that made up the material.

Original data processing: Amplification of reference gene primers provided the estimated nucleated cell counts. Using immunoSEQ multiplex PCR, the repertoire was profiled, and TCRdb retains in-frame clones only, with some absent. V, J and clone size were drawn from that table, and D and trimming were deduced from the DNA. Of about 150,000 clones listed, 60% to 85% were seen once; the top ten hold approximately 1.8%. CDR1 and CDR2 from the germline V gene are MNHEY and SMNVEV (reference sequence). This CDR3 has 14 amino acids. V lost 6 bases and J lost 2; bases outside the gene matches: 5. The receptor comes from an elderly man with acute or convalescent COVID-19. Sequencing input: peripheral blood. The chain links TRBV27 to TRBJ2-7, with 9 positions matching TRBD1. The DNA of the CDR3 is TGTGCCAGCAGCGGGACAGGGTCTCCCTACGAGCAGTACTTC. This codes for CASSGTGSPYEQYF.